Shown below are 19 T cell receptor beta chains from a single sample sequenced in a study of T cells in Graves' hyperthyroidism and ophthalmopathy. Authors of the study amplified TCR beta CDR3 regions from RNA transcripts. Primed by the HTBI set, a first-round RT-PCR was run on the TCR CDR3. One entry per CDR3 protein, called by TCRdb with MiXCR from the multiplex PCR reads. The table lists around 610,000 distinct CDR3 sequences, roughly 14% of them singletons. Sequencing was performed on blood. Every receptor here comes from a woman between 40 and 55 years old with Graves' ophthalmopathy.

Many counts were recorded for this clonotype. The chain is built from TRBV6-2 or TRBV6-3 and TRBJ2-7; 10 bases match TRBD2. The V gene end was trimmed by 2 bases and the J gene end by 2 bases; junction bases not matched to a gene: 3. This CDR3 is 15 amino acids long. In germline, CDR1 is MNHEY, CDR2 SVGEGT. The CDR3 nucleotides are TGTGCCAGCAGTTACGGACTAGCGGAGGCCTACGAGCAGTACTTC. Protein product: CASSYGLAEAYEQYF.

This clonotype appeared many times. The chain carries TRBV5-1 and TRBJ1-2, with 8 bases matching TRBD1. CDR3 length: 14 amino acids. With 2 bases clipped from V and 7 bases from J, the junction kept 7 bases outside the gene matches. Germline V gene lookup returns CDR1 SGHRS and CDR2 YFSETQ. CDR3 bases: TGCGCCAGCAGCTTTGTTTACAGGGGGACTGGCTACACCTTC. Translated: CASSFVYRGTGYTF.

The chain uses TRBV3-1 and TRBJ2-7; 11 bases agree with TRBD2. Germline V gene lookup returns CDR1 LGHDT and CDR2 YNNKEL (reference sequence). CDR3 length equals 14 residues. After removal of 1 base from V and 9 bases from J, the junction contained 5 bases not matched to a gene. The CDR3 reads CASSQVGTSGRQYF. CDR3 DNA: TGTGCCAGCAGCCAAGTGGGGACTAGCGGACGGCAGTACTTC.

This clonotype was observed at least ten times. This CDR3 is CSASVQGRESLQETQYF. Written as DNA, the CDR3 is TGCAGTGCTAGTGTACAGGGACGAGAGAGCCTCCAAGAGACCCAGTACTTC. The chain couples TRBV20-1 to TRBJ2-5; D is perhaps TRBD1 (6 bases). Trimming shortened V by 3 bases and J by 1 base, and 21 bases separated the two germline ends. The CDR3 has 17 amino acids. Germline V CDR1 and CDR2: DFQATT, SNEGSKA (reference sequence).

This clonotype was picked up many times. The chain couples TRBV9 to TRBJ1-2; 7 bases are shared with TRBD1. Losses at the gene ends were 2 bases for V and 3 bases for J; bases not matched to a gene: 1. CDR1 and CDR2 (germline): SGDLS, YYNGEE. This CDR3 has 13 residues. This CDR3 reads CASSVQGDYGYTF. The CDR3 DNA follows: TGTGCCAGCAGCGTGCAGGGGGACTATGGCTACACCTTC.

This sequence joins TRBV10-3 and TRBJ2-7, with D possibly being TRBD1 (6 bases). Trimming pared 6 bases from V and 6 bases from J, leaving 18 bases between. This CDR3 has 14 residues. Germline assignment: CDR1 ENHRY and CDR2 SYGVKD. This chain's CDR3 is CAISDRPLRGEQYF. CDR3 DNA sequence: TGTGCCATCAGCGACAGGCCTCTCCGGGGCGAGCAGTACTTC.

This chain connects TRBV30 to TRBJ2-5; 9 bases are a match to TRBD1. J was trimmed by 5 bases and V by 0 bases; bases with no gene match: 10. Germline assignment: CDR1 GTSNPN and CDR2 SVGIG (reference sequence). This CDR3 has 16 amino acids. The CDR3 loop reads CAWSVLQDRGGETQYF. DNA for the CDR3: TGTGCCTGGAGTGTACTCCAGGACAGGGGAGGGGAGACCCAGTACTTC. Full variable domain (remainder filled in from reference TRBV30 and TRBJ2-5): SQTIHQWPATLVQPVGSPLSLECTVEGTSNPNLYWYRQAAGRGLQLLFYSVGIGQISSEVPQNLSASRPQDRQFILSSKKLLLSDSGFYLCAWSVLQDRGGETQYFGPGTRLLVL.

In its sample, this clonotype was seen a few times. The chain has TRBV20-1 and TRBJ2-2; D is perhaps TRBD1 (6 bases). Trimming stripped 3 bases from V and 2 bases from J, with 10 bases between. The germline V gene has CDR1 DFQATT and CDR2 SNEGSKA (reference sequence). The CDR3 sequence is 14 residues long. The CDR3 is CSARRTDNTGELFF. The CDR3 nucleotides read TGCAGTGCTAGGCGGACAGATAACACCGGGGAGCTGTTTTTT.

In this sample, this clonotype turned up many times. The chain links TRBV27 to TRBJ1-1; no definite D call. CDR3 length equals 13 residues. From germline, CDR1 is MNHEY and CDR2 SMNVEV (reference sequence). V lost 5 bases to trimming and J lost 3 bases, with 10 bases between them. Here the CDR3 reads CASSRKKDTEAFF. Written as DNA, the CDR3 is TGTGCCAGCAGTCGGAAGAAGGACACTGAAGCTTTCTTT.

The rearrangement uses TRBV12-3 or TRBV12-4 and TRBJ1-1; D is undetermined. The CDR3 loop spans 12 amino acids. V lost 5 bases to trimming and J lost 6 bases, with 10 bases between them. The CDR3: CASSIGRAEAFF. CDR3 nucleotides: TGTGCCAGCAGTATTGGGAGGGCTGAAGCTTTCTTT.

In its sample, this clonotype was seen a few times. A read error is possible here, since a much larger clone lies one base away. The V and J genes are TRBV12-3 or TRBV12-4 and TRBJ2-7; the D is unclear. CDR3 length: 13 residues. V was pared by 1 base and J by 4 bases, with 8 bases between. The CDR3 sequence is CASSLGARYEQYF. The CDR3 nucleotides read TGTGCCAGCAGTTTAGGAGCGAGATACGAGCAGTACTTC.

This clonotype appeared a few times. The chain is built from TRBV27 and TRBJ2-2, with unresolved D. This CDR3 has 14 amino acids. The ends were cut back, 7 bases at V and 1 base at J, with 10 bases in the middle. CDR1 and CDR2 from the germline V gene are MNHEY and SMNVEV (reference sequence). The CDR3 DNA reads TGTGCCAGCACCGACTGGAGGAACACCGGGGAGCTGTTTTTT. This codes for CASTDWRNTGELFF.

This clonotype was seen many times. The chain recombines TRBV29-1 with TRBJ2-7; 7 bases agree with TRBD1. This CDR3 has 13 amino acids. The trim removed 5 bases at V and 6 bases at J, leaving 10 bases unmatched. The V gene's germline CDR1 is SQVTM and CDR2 ANQGSEA. The CDR3 coding sequence is TGCAGCGTTCCTCTTGACAGGGCCGGCGAGCAGTACTTC. As protein: CSVPLDRAGEQYF.

This clonotype was recorded many times. The V call is TRBV15, the J call TRBJ1-3; 10 bases align to TRBD1. The germline CDR1 and CDR2 sequences are LNHNV and YYDKDF (reference sequence). Trimming removed 4 bases from V and 7 bases from J; junction bases left unmatched: 4. The CDR3 has 14 amino acids. The CDR3 nucleotides read TGTGCCACCAGCAAGGGACAGGGGTTGAACACCATATATTTT. Amino acid sequence: CATSKGQGLNTIYF.

The chain has TRBV27 and TRBJ1-1; 9 bases are shared with TRBD1. Germline V gene data show CDR1 as MNHEY and CDR2 as SMNVEV (reference sequence). J was trimmed by 1 base and V by 8 bases; bases with no gene match: 8. The CDR3 is 15 residues long. For the CDR3, the DNA is TGTGCCAGCTGGGGGACAGGGTACGAGAACACTGAAGCTTTCTTT. Residues: CASWGTGYENTEAFF.

This clonotype was found many times. V usage is TRBV6-5 and J usage is TRBJ1-1, with D possibly being TRBD1 (6 bases). Deletions cut 6 bases from V and 8 bases from J, with 13 bases between. The CDR3 extends over 12 amino acids. CDR1 is MNHEY, CDR2 SVGAGI, per germline. The CDR3 loop is CASRGGRGEAFF. Here the CDR3 DNA reads TGTGCCAGCAGGGGGGGGCGCGGGGAAGCTTTCTTT.

Many counts were recorded for this clonotype. The J gene is TRBJ2-5, the V gene TRBV28; D perhaps matches TRBD2 (5 bases). The CDR3 extends over 14 amino acids. Germline-derived CDR1 and CDR2 are MDHEN and SYDVKM. V was clipped by 5 bases and J by 4 bases, with 14 bases between them. The CDR3 protein is CASSLPLVPETQYF. The CDR3 DNA reads as TGTGCCAGCAGTCTACCACTAGTACCAGAGACCCAGTACTTC. Full variable domain (outside the CDR3, taken from reference TRBV28 and TRBJ2-5): DVKVTQSSRYLVKRTGEKVFLECVQDMDHENMFWYRQDPGLGLRLIYFSYDVKMKEKGDIPEGYSVSREKKERFSLILESASTNQTSMYLCASSLPLVPETQYFGPGTRLLVL.

The chain links TRBV5-1 to TRBJ2-7, with 10 bases matching TRBD1. J gave up 7 bases and V 4 bases, and 14 bases lay outside the gene matches. This CDR3 has 16 residues. Per germline, CDR1 SGHRS and CDR2 YFSETQ. CDR3 coding DNA: TGCGCCAGCAGCCTCCGACAGGGGGCAACTAGGGGGGAGCAGTACTTC. This translates into CASSLRQGATRGEQYF.

There are many counts of this clonotype. V usage is TRBV28 and J usage is TRBJ2-5; 10 bases match TRBD1. Germline V gene lookup returns CDR1 MDHEN and CDR2 SYDVKM. J lost 4 bases, V lost 4 bases, and 6 bases had no gene match. CDR3 length: 15 amino acids. CDR3 DNA sequence: TGTGCCAGCAGTTCCTCAGGACAGGGGGGAGAGACCCAGTACTTC. Amino acids: CASSSSGQGGETQYF.